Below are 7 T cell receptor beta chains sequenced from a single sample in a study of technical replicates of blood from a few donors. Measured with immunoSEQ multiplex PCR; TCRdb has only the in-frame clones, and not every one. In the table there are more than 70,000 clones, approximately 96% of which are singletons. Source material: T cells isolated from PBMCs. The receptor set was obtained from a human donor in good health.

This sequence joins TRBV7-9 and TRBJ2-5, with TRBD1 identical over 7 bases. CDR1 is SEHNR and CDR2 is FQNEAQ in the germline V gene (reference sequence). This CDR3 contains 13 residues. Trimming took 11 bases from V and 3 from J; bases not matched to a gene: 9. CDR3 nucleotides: TGTGCCTCCCGGGACAGAGAAAAAGAGACCCAGTACTTC. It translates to CASRDREKETQYF.

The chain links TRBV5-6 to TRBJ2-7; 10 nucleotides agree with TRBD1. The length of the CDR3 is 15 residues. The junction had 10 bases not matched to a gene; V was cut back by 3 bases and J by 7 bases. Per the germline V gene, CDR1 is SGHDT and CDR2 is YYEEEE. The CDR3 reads CASSSPGTGEWEQYF. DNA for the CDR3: TGTGCCAGCAGCTCCCCCGGGACAGGGGAATGGGAGCAGTACTTC.

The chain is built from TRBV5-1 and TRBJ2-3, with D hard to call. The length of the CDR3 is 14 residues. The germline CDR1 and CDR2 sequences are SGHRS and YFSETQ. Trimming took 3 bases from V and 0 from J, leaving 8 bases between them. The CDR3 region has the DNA TGCGCCAGCAGCTCAGGTACTAGCACAGATACGCAGTATTTT. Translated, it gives CASSSGTSTDTQYF.

CDR3 in DNA: TGTGCCAGCAGCCTCCTTGGACTAGCGGGAGGGCCCAAAAACATTCAGTACTTC. This gives the protein CASSLLGLAGGPKNIQYF. V is TRBV7-9 and J is TRBJ2-4, with TRBD2 matching over 15 bases. The CDR3 contains 18 residues. The germline gives CDR1 SEHNR, CDR2 FQNEAQ (reference sequence). The V gene end was trimmed by 5 bases and the J gene end by 2 bases; junction bases not matched to a gene: 7.

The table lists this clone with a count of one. CDR3 residues: CASSRVGEVGTDTQYF. For the CDR3, the DNA is TGTGCCAGCAGCCGCGTGGGGGAGGTAGGCACAGATACGCAGTATTTT. The V call is TRBV5-6, the J call TRBJ2-3; maybe TRBD2 (6 bases). The V end was cut by 4 bases, the J end by 1 base, with 16 bases between. The CDR3 runs 16 residues. CDR1 and CDR2 (germline): SGHDT, YYEEEE.

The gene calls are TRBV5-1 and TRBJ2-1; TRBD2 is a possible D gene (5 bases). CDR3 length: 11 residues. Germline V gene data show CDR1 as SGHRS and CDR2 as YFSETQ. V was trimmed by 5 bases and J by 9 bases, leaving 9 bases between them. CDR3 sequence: CASRYSVEQFF. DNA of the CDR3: TGCGCCAGCAGGTATAGCGTTGAGCAGTTCTTC.

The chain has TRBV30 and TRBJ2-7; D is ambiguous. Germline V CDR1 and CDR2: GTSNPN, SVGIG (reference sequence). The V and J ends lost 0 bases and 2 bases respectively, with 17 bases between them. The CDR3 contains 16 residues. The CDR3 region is CAWSVHRSPPAYEQYF. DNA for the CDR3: TGTGCCTGGAGTGTACACAGATCCCCTCCGGCCTACGAGCAGTACTTC.